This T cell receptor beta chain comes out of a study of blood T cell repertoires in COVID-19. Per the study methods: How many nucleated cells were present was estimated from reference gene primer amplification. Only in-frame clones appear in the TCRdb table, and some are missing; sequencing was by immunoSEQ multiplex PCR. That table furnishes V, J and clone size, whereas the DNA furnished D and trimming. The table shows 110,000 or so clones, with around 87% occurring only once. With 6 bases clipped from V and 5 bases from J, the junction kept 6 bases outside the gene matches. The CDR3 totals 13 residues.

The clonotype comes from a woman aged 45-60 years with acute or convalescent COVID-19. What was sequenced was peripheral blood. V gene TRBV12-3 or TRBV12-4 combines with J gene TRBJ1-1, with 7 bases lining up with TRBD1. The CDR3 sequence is CASSYDRETEAFF. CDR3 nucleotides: TGTGCCAGCAGCTACGACAGGGAAACTGAAGCTTTCTTT.